This entry lists 19 T cell receptor beta chains sequenced from one sample in a study of regulatory T cells in long-lasting Graves disease (dated by TCRdb to the early 2020s). Libraries were constructed by multiplex PCR. Sequencing was performed on an Illumina HiSeq 4000. iRepertoire HTBI primers and Arm-PCR amplification of CDR3 regions were used to construct TCR beta libraries. The public reads were quality trimmed at Q25 with fastp and then assembled into clones with MiXCR by TCRdb, keeping productive beta chains. One record per CDR3 amino acid sequence lists the most common genes and DNA. For this sample there are over 350,000 distinct CDR3 sequences; around 16% appear just once. The ten most abundant clones make up approximately 8% of the sample. The sample's time point label is to be understood as: newly diagnosed GD, antithyroid drugs for less than 3 months. For both TCR sequencing and RNA sequencing, RNA was extracted from PBMCs in TRIzol.

These data also formed part of another study, on T cells in Graves' hyperthyroidism and ophthalmopathy.

Sequenced material: peripheral blood mononuclear cells (PBMCs), taken at new diagnosis, from a patient treated with antithyroid drugs. The receptors derive from a woman in her thirties or forties with Graves disease. Donor details come from another sample of the same person, matched by shared clones.

This clonotype was detected ten times or more. This sequence joins TRBV14 and TRBJ2-7; unclear D gene. V dropped 4 bases and J dropped 6 bases, with 19 bases sitting between them. The CDR3 spans 15 residues. CDR1 SGHDN and CDR2 FVKESK come from the germline V gene. CDR3 residues: CASSPRRVFWTEQYF. The CDR3 DNA is TGTGCCAGCAGCCCAAGAAGGGTATTTTGGACCGAGCAGTACTTC.

This clonotype was counted ten times or more. This CDR3 reads CASSLGDQEETQYF. CDR3 in DNA: TGTGCCAGCAGCTTGGGGGACCAGGAGGAGACCCAGTACTTC. The rearrangement joins TRBV5-4 to TRBJ2-5; D may be TRBD1 or TRBD2 (5 bases each). This CDR3 has 14 residues. V was shortened by 0 bases and J by 5 bases, with 11 bases between the two germline ends. The germline CDR1 and CDR2 sequences are SGHNT and YYREEE (reference sequence).

This clonotype showed up just a few times. CDR3 coding DNA: TGTGCCAGCAGACTAGCGGGAGTTGTCGAGCAGTACTTC. This codes for CASRLAGVVEQYF. The chain is built from TRBV30 and TRBJ2-7; TRBD2 matches at 12 bases. V was clipped by 8 bases and J by 6 bases; unmatched bases: 8. The CDR3 covers 13 residues. Germline CDR1 and CDR2: GTSNPN and SVGIG (reference sequence).

This clonotype was seen ten or more times. The chain employs TRBV10-3 and TRBJ2-3; 11 nucleotides match TRBD2. The CDR3 runs to 14 residues. CDR1 and CDR2 from the germline V gene are ENHRY and SYGVKD. Losses at the gene ends were 3 bases for V and 6 bases for J; bases not matched to a gene: 2. The CDR3: CAISELAGADTQYF. The CDR3 DNA is TGTGCCATCAGTGAACTAGCGGGAGCGGATACGCAGTATTTT.

This clonotype was counted at least ten times. V usage is TRBV29-1 and J usage is TRBJ2-7, with D possibly matching TRBD1 (5 bases). The CDR3 contains 13 residues. Trimming took 0 bases from V and 5 from J, leaving 11 bases between them. Germline lookup yields CDR1 SQVTM and CDR2 ANQGSEA. CDR3 residues: CSVEEVAGNEQYF. The CDR3 region has the DNA TGCAGCGTTGAAGAGGTCGCAGGGAACGAGCAGTACTTC.

V usage is TRBV29-1 and J usage is TRBJ2-7; TRBD2 matches at 14 bases. From germline, CDR1 is SQVTM and CDR2 ANQGSEA. The CDR3 consists of 15 residues. V trimming: 4 bases; J trimming: 5 bases; junction bases outside the gene matches: 7. The CDR3 loop is CSVVWTSGRLDEQYF. The CDR3 nucleotides read TGCAGCGTTGTATGGACTAGCGGGAGGTTAGACGAGCAGTACTTC.

This clonotype came up many times. V gene TRBV20-1 combines with J gene TRBJ2-1; a weak D match, TRBD2 (5 bases). Trimming took 3 bases from V and 3 from J, leaving 9 bases between them. Germline assignment: CDR1 DFQATT and CDR2 SNEGSKA (reference sequence). This CDR3 spans 13 amino acids. The CDR3 reads CSASSGYYNEQFF. DNA of the CDR3: TGCAGTGCTAGCAGCGGATACTACAATGAGCAGTTCTTC.

A few counts support this clonotype. This chain connects TRBV10-2 to TRBJ2-1, with a weak D call TRBD1 (6 bases). V gave up 7 bases and J gave up 0 bases, with 16 bases separating them. This CDR3 is 16 amino acids long. CDR1 is WSHSY and CDR2 is SAAADI in the germline V gene. The CDR3 loop is CASTEGDPSSYNEQFF. The CDR3, as DNA: TGCGCCAGCACCGAGGGGGACCCGAGCTCCTACAATGAGCAGTTCTTC.

This clonotype was detected many times. The gene calls are TRBV5-4 and TRBJ2-1, with D perhaps matching TRBD2 (6 bases). The CDR3 sequence is 15 residues long. V lost 4 bases to trimming and J lost 2 bases, with 13 bases between them. Germline V gene lookup returns CDR1 SGHNT and CDR2 YYREEE (reference sequence). CDR3 loop: CASSLLARTYNEQFF. The CDR3 nucleotides are TGTGCCAGCAGCCTACTAGCCCGCACCTACAATGAGCAGTTCTTC.

This clonotype was detected only a few times. V and J are TRBV27 and TRBJ2-1; no clear D gene. The germline V gene has CDR1 MNHEY and CDR2 SMNVEV (reference sequence). With 5 bases removed from V and 0 bases from J, the gap between germline ends came to 8 bases. CDR3 length: 14 amino acids. This CDR3 is CASSESSSYNEQFF. DNA for the CDR3: TGTGCCAGCAGTGAAAGCAGCTCCTACAATGAGCAGTTCTTC.

This clonotype was seen many times. For the CDR3, the DNA is TGTGCCAGCTCACTTTTTAGCGGAGATACGCAGTATTTT. It yields the protein CASSLFSGDTQYF. This chain connects TRBV18 to TRBJ2-3; D may be TRBD2 (6 bases). This CDR3 comprises 13 residues. Trimming cost V 4 bases and J 5 bases, with 10 bases left between them. Germline V gene data show CDR1 as KGHSH and CDR2 as LQKENI. Filled out from reference TRBV18 and TRBJ2-3, the complete variable domain reads NAGVMQNPRHLVRRRGQEARLRCSPMKGHSHVYWYRQLPEEGLKFMVYLQKENIIDESGMPKERFSAEFPKEGPSILRIQQVVRGDSAAYFCASSLFSGDTQYFGPGTRLTVL.

This clonotype appeared many times. The chain joins TRBV2 to TRBJ1-5; 8 nucleotides align to TRBD1. Germline V CDR1 and CDR2: SNHLY, FYNNEI. This CDR3 is built from 16 residues. The ends lost 3 bases at V and 2 bases at J; junction bases unmatched: 6. CDR3 residues: CASSEGRGPGNQPQHF. As DNA, the CDR3 is TGTGCCAGCAGTGAGGGCAGGGGGCCTGGCAATCAGCCCCAGCATTTT.

This clonotype appeared many times. The CDR3 DNA follows: TGTGCCAGCAGTTTATCCCCCCGAAACGAGCAGTACTTC. The encoded protein is CASSLSPRNEQYF. The V call is TRBV28, the J call TRBJ2-7; no clear D gene. The V end was cut by 1 base, the J end by 5 bases, with 9 bases between. Germline-derived CDR1 and CDR2 are MDHEN and SYDVKM. CDR3 length: 13 amino acids.

This clonotype was seen repeatedly, ten times or more. The gene calls are TRBV12-3 or TRBV12-4 and TRBJ2-7; D is ambiguous. Trimming cost V 7 bases and J 1 base, with 8 bases left between them. CDR3 length: 12 residues. The CDR3 here is CASTKGSYEQYF. The CDR3 region has the DNA TGTGCCAGCACTAAAGGGTCCTACGAGCAGTACTTC.

This clonotype was detected many times. The chain recombines TRBV2 with TRBJ2-3; 10 bases match TRBD1. CDR1 and CDR2 from the germline V gene are SNHLY and FYNNEI. With 8 bases clipped from V and 2 bases from J, the junction kept 4 bases outside the gene matches. The CDR3 is made up of 14 amino acids. The CDR3 reads CASVGQGFTDTQYF. The CDR3 DNA reads as TGTGCCAGCGTGGGACAGGGGTTCACAGATACGCAGTATTTT.

The table lists this clonotype with many counts. This CDR3 is CASSLVGAKWYTEAFF. The CDR3 nucleotides are TGTGCCAGCAGCTTAGTGGGGGCAAAATGGTACACTGAAGCTTTCTTT. The genes are TRBV11-2 and TRBJ1-1; a possible D gene is TRBD1 (6 bases). The germline V gene has CDR1 SGHAT and CDR2 FQNNGV. Trimming shortened V by 1 base and J by 3 bases, and 15 bases separated the two germline ends. This CDR3 comprises 16 residues.

This clonotype was counted many times. This chain links TRBV29-1 with TRBJ1-2; D is uncertain. The V gene lost 7 bases and the J gene lost 8 bases, with 17 bases spanning the gap. CDR1 and CDR2 (germline): SQVTM, ANQGSEA. The CDR3 has 12 residues. The CDR3 protein is CSAEDASEGYTF. The CDR3 region has the DNA TGCAGCGCCGAGGACGCTTCTGAAGGCTACACCTTC.

The table lists this clonotype with many counts. V usage is TRBV19 and J usage is TRBJ2-1; TRBD2 matches 14 bases. From germline, CDR1 is LNHDA and CDR2 SQIVND (reference sequence). The J segment lost 3 bases and the V segment lost 7 bases, leaving 14 bases of the junction unmatched. The CDR3 is 19 amino acids. Here the CDR3 reads CASTSRGTSGSLRYNEQFF. CDR3 bases: TGTGCCAGTACCTCCCGAGGGACTAGCGGGAGTCTGCGCTACAATGAGCAGTTCTTC.

This clonotype was recorded a few times. The rearrangement links TRBV2 to TRBJ2-3; D may be TRBD1 (5 bases). Germline values: CDR1 SNHLY, CDR2 FYNNEI. CDR3 length equals 14 residues. With 4 bases removed from V and 0 bases from J, the gap between germline ends came to 8 bases. CDR3 residues: CASSGQGSTDTQYF. CDR3 in DNA: TGTGCCAGCAGTGGTCAGGGTAGCACAGATACGCAGTATTTT.